These 15 T cell receptor beta chains share one sample of origin, sequenced in a study of blood T cell repertoires in COVID-19. The data were produced by immunoSEQ multiplex PCR, yet TCRdb's version contains in-frame clones alone and is incomplete. The sample has 350,000 to 400,000 clones; about 89% are singletons. Sequenced: PBMCs or T cells enriched from blood (not recorded which). These receptors all stem from a woman aged 40 to 50 who had been exposed to COVID-19.

This clone was found a few times. The V call is TRBV3-1 (or the pseudogene TRBV3-2), the J call TRBJ2-1; 14 bases align to TRBD2. Unmatched junction bases numbered 11, after V lost 4 bases and J lost 0 bases. CDR1 and CDR2 from the germline V gene are LGHDT and YNNKEL (reference sequence). The CDR3 extends over 20 amino acids. Here the CDR3 reads CASSPLRLAGGTSSYNEQFF. CDR3 sequence (DNA): TGTGCCAGCAGCCCCCTCAGACTAGCGGGGGGGACTAGCTCCTACAATGAGCAGTTCTTC.

The V gene is TRBV7-8, the J gene TRBJ2-5; TRBD2 aligns across 15 bases. V was clipped by 5 bases and J by 4 bases; unmatched bases: 11. CDR1 is SGHVS, CDR2 FQNEAQ, per germline. The CDR3 consists of 18 residues. Here the CDR3 DNA reads TGTGCCAGCAGCCCCTTCCTGAGGACTAGCGGGAGGGGAGAGACCCAGTACTTC. Residues: CASSPFLRTSGRGETQYF.

This clone was found once. This chain links TRBV5-4 with TRBJ2-5; maybe TRBD1 (5 bases). Germline CDR1 is SGHNT and CDR2 is YYREEE (reference sequence). The CDR3 totals 14 residues. V was pared by 4 bases and J by 1 base, with 11 bases between. The CDR3 region has the DNA TGTGCCAGCAGCCTGGTGGGGCGCCAAGAGACCCAGTACTTC. Translated: CASSLVGRQETQYF.

The chain recombines TRBV10-1 with TRBJ2-1, with 16 bases identical to TRBD2. This CDR3 is built from 20 residues. Germline trimming cut 4 bases from V and 4 bases from J; bases unmatched to any gene: 13. CDR1 is WNHNN, CDR2 SYGVQD, per germline (reference sequence). CDR3 sequence: CASSGPRGTSGRADYNEQFF. The CDR3 DNA is TGCGCCAGCAGTGGGCCCCGCGGGACTAGCGGGAGGGCCGATTACAATGAGCAGTTCTTC.

The rearrangement links TRBV7-6 to TRBJ2-3; D gene ambiguous. CDR1 and CDR2 from the germline V gene are SGHVS and FNYEAQ. This CDR3 has 17 residues. V was shortened by 2 bases and J by 1 base, with 16 bases between the two germline ends. The CDR3 sequence: CASSLIPWALGTDTQYF. The CDR3 DNA follows: TGTGCCAGCAGCTTAATCCCGTGGGCCCTCGGCACAGATACGCAGTATTTT. The variable domain in full, with the rest retrieved from reference TRBV7-6 and TRBJ2-3, is GAGVSQSPRYKVTKRGQDVALRCDPISGHVSLYWYRQALGQGPEFLTYFNYEAQQDKSGLPNDRFSAERPEGSISTLTIQRTEQRDSAMYRCASSLIPWALGTDTQYFGPGTRLTVL.

The chain recombines TRBV7-2 with TRBJ2-1, with TRBD2 matching over 14 bases. V dropped 4 bases and J dropped 14; count of bases not matched to a gene: 13. The CDR3 sequence is 16 residues long. Germline CDR1 SGHTA, CDR2 FQGNSA. The CDR3 is CASSSPGTSGRVGKFF. The CDR3, as DNA: TGTGCCAGCAGCTCCCCGGGGACTAGCGGGAGAGTGGGCAAGTTCTTC.

The chain is built from TRBV7-2 and TRBJ1-5, with a tentative D call TRBD1 (6 bases). Trimming removed 4 bases at V and 4 bases at J, with 17 bases between. Per the germline V gene, CDR1 is SGHTA and CDR2 is FQGNSA. This CDR3 is built from 16 residues. The CDR3 is CASSSRKQGNNQPQHF. In nucleotides, the CDR3 is TGTGCCAGCAGCTCGCGGAAACAGGGAAATAATCAGCCCCAGCATTTT.

V usage is TRBV5-5 and J usage is TRBJ2-7, with 14 bases fitting TRBD2. Looked up from germline, CDR1 is SGHKS and CDR2 is YYEKEE (reference sequence). This CDR3 has 17 residues. V was clipped by 4 bases and J by 2 bases; unmatched bases: 8. CDR3 residues: CASSTGTSGRPAYEQYF. As DNA, the CDR3 is TGTGCCAGCAGCACCGGGACTAGCGGGAGACCCGCCTACGAGCAGTACTTC. Supplemented by reference TRBV5-5 and TRBJ2-7, the full variable domain reads DAGVTQSPTHLIKTRGQQVTLRCSPISGHKSVSWYQQVLGQGPQFIFQYYEKEERGRGNFPDRFSARQFPNYSSELNVNALLLGDSALYLCASSTGTSGRPAYEQYFGPGTRLTVT.

This clone was detected a few times. This chain connects TRBV5-1 to TRBJ1-5, with a tentative D call TRBD1 (5 bases). From germline, CDR1 is SGHRS and CDR2 YFSETQ. Trimming took 3 bases from V and 6 from J, leaving 13 bases between them. This CDR3 spans 14 amino acids. CDR3 amino acids: CASSSGLPGQPQHF. CDR3 DNA sequence: TGCGCCAGCAGCTCGGGACTCCCGGGTCAGCCCCAGCATTTT.

V and J are TRBV7-8 and TRBJ2-3; 9 nucleotides match TRBD2. The V gene's germline CDR1 is SGHVS and CDR2 FQNEAQ. The CDR3 spans 16 residues. V shed 3 bases and J 0 bases; nucleotides not matched to a gene: 4. The CDR3 bases are TGTGCCAGCAGCTTCGGACTAGCGTTTAGCACAGATACGCAGTATTTT. It encodes CASSFGLAFSTDTQYF. The whole variable domain, remainder taken from reference TRBV7-8 and TRBJ2-3, is GAGVSQSPRYKVAKRGQDVALRCDPISGHVSLFWYQQALGQGPEFLTYFQNEAQLDKSGLPSDRFFAERPEGSVSTLKIQRTQQEDSAVYLCASSFGLAFSTDTQYFGPGTRLTVL.

This chain joins TRBV3-1 (or the pseudogene TRBV3-2) and TRBJ1-1, with 7 bases aligning to TRBD1. Germline CDR1 is LGHDT and CDR2 is YNNKEL (reference sequence). The CDR3 has 15 amino acids. V shed 4 bases, J shed 4 bases, and the junction held 9 bases outside the gene matches. For the CDR3, the DNA is TGTGCCAGCAGCCCTGCGGACAGGTATGGCACTGAAGCTTTCTTT. Its protein is CASSPADRYGTEAFF.

The rearrangement joins TRBV7-2 to TRBJ2-4, with no clear D. The CDR3 extends over 16 amino acids. The V end lost 5 bases, the J end lost 1 base, and 15 bases lay between the germline ends. Germline values: CDR1 SGHTA, CDR2 FQGNSA. As DNA, the CDR3 is TGTGCCAGCAGCGCCACGAGGATTGGCGCCAAAAACATTCAGTACTTC. Encoded protein: CASSATRIGAKNIQYF.

This clone has just a few counts. The gene calls are TRBV2 and TRBJ1-4; a weak D match, TRBD1 (5 bases). The CDR3 is made up of 14 amino acids. Trimming removed 2 bases at V and 10 bases at J, with 14 bases between. CDR1 and CDR2 (germline): SNHLY, FYNNEI. The CDR3 DNA reads as TGTGCCAGCAGTGAAACAAGGGGCCTTGGAAAACTGTTTTTT. As protein: CASSETRGLGKLFF. The variable domain in full, with the rest retrieved from reference TRBV2 and TRBJ1-4, is EPEVTQTPSHQVTQMGQEVILRCVPISNHLYFYWYRQILGQKVEFLVSFYNNEISEKSEIFDDQFSVERPDGSNFTLKIRSTKLEDSAMYFCASSETRGLGKLFFGSGTQLSVL.

The J gene is TRBJ1-6, the V gene TRBV10-3, with D maybe TRBD1 (6 bases). Germline V gene lookup returns CDR1 ENHRY and CDR2 SYGVKD. Trimming removed 6 bases from V and 3 bases from J, with 12 bases in between. The CDR3 sequence is 15 residues long. The CDR3 bases are TGTGCCATCAGCGAAAGACAGGACTATAATTCACCCCTCCACTTT. It encodes CAISERQDYNSPLHF.

The chain is built from TRBV19 and TRBJ2-7; D perhaps matches TRBD1 (6 bases). This CDR3 is built from 12 residues. V lost 9 bases, J lost 2 bases, and 11 bases lay in between. Germline V gene data show CDR1 as LNHDA and CDR2 as SQIVND (reference sequence). The chain's CDR3 is CASQGSAYEQYF. Here the CDR3 DNA reads TGTGCCAGCCAGGGGTCGGCCTACGAGCAGTACTTC.